Following are 14 T cell receptor beta chains from one sample sequenced in a study of shared clonotypes between healthy human individuals. This table comes from immunoSEQ multiplex PCR, and its TCRdb copy is limited to in-frame clones, with some not included. This table holds some 1.4 million clones, 96% found once. The sequenced material came from naive CD4+ T cells sorted from blood. This sample's subset: CD45RA+ positively selected. The receptors originated from a man aged 30 to 39 in good health.

V usage is TRBV10-3 and J usage is TRBJ1-2; D perhaps matches TRBD1 (5 bases). Germline lookup yields CDR1 ENHRY and CDR2 SYGVKD. V lost 3 bases, J lost 5 bases, and 22 bases lay in between. CDR3 length: 17 residues. As DNA, the CDR3 is TGTGCCATCAGTGAAGCCGCGGGGGGAGAACTGGGGTATGGCTACACCTTC. This gives the protein CAISEAAGGELGYGYTF.

The chain has TRBV7-2 and TRBJ2-1, with a tentative D call TRBD1 (5 bases). Trimming left V 5 bases short and J 5 bases short, with 13 bases between. Per germline, CDR1 SGHTA and CDR2 FQGNSA. This CDR3 comprises 14 residues. In DNA form, the CDR3 reads TGTGCCAGCAGCCCCCAGGGTGCGAACAATGAGCAGTTCTTC. It codes for CASSPQGANNEQFF.

This sequence joins TRBV9 and TRBJ1-2, with D uncertain. The CDR3 is 15 amino acids. With 0 bases removed from V and 0 bases from J, the gap between germline ends came to 9 bases. CDR1 and CDR2 (germline): SGDLS, YYNGEE. Here the CDR3 DNA reads TGTGCCAGCAGCGTAGCCTTCAACCCTAACTATGGCTACACCTTC. Its protein is CASSVAFNPNYGYTF. The whole variable domain, remainder taken from reference TRBV9 and TRBJ1-2, is DSGVTQTPKHLITATGQRVTLRCSPRSGDLSVYWYQQSLDQGLQFLIQYYNGEERAKGNILERFSAQQFPDLHSELNLSSLELGDSALYFCASSVAFNPNYGYTFGSGTRLTVV.

A word on this clone: Other DNA sequences in this specimen translate into the identical CDR3. The CDR3 protein is CASSKLDSTDTQYF. DNA of the CDR3: TGTGCCAGCAGCAAACTCGACAGCACAGATACGCAGTATTTT. The chain links TRBV11-1 to TRBJ2-3; no clear D gene. V was pared by 5 bases and J by 0 bases, with 9 bases between. Germline CDR1 and CDR2: SGHAT and FQDESV (reference sequence). The CDR3 consists of 14 residues.

The chain carries TRBV29-1 and TRBJ2-7, with TRBD1 as a possible D gene (6 bases). Trimming left V 3 bases short and J 9 bases short, with 21 bases between. Germline values: CDR1 SQVTM, CDR2 ANQGSEA. The length of the CDR3 is 14 residues. The CDR3 DNA reads as TGCAGCGTTGATGGGGGCATGGGTTCTGAAGTGCAGTACTTC. Amino acid sequence: CSVDGGMGSEVQYF.

J is TRBJ1-2 and V is TRBV7-2; 7 bases align to TRBD1. Germline assignment: CDR1 SGHTA and CDR2 FQGNSA. The V gene end was trimmed by 5 bases and the J gene end by 8 bases; junction bases not matched to a gene: 8. The CDR3 runs to 13 residues. CDR3: CASSPDRVSGYTF. The DNA for the CDR3 is TGTGCCAGCAGCCCCGACAGGGTGAGCGGCTACACCTTC.

On this clone: At the DNA level, this CDR3 is encoded by other sequences in the same sample as well. This chain connects TRBV10-3 to TRBJ2-3; D is unclear. V gave up 0 bases and J gave up 6 bases, with 1 base separating them. The CDR3 is 11 residues long. Germline V CDR1 and CDR2: ENHRY, SYGVKD. CDR3 protein: CAISESDTQYF. The CDR3 nucleotides are TGTGCCATCAGTGAGTCGGATACGCAGTATTTT.

The gene calls are TRBV18 and TRBJ2-1; TRBD2 matches at 16 bases. Germline CDR1 and CDR2: KGHSH and LQKENI. V lost 5 bases to trimming and J lost 2 bases; unmatched junction nucleotides: 12. The CDR3 is made up of 20 amino acids. The CDR3 DNA reads as TGTGCCAGCTCAGCTCTCGGTGGGACTAGCGGGAGGGCCACCTACAATGAGCAGTTCTTC. Amino acids: CASSALGGTSGRATYNEQFF.

This clone was picked up one time. The V gene is TRBV5-1, the J gene TRBJ2-7; D may be TRBD2 (5 bases). The CDR3 loop spans 15 amino acids. CDR1 is SGHRS, CDR2 YFSETQ, per germline. Between the trimmed V and J ends, which lost 0 bases and 7 bases, there was a span of 17 bases. In DNA form, the CDR3 reads TGCGCCAGCAGCTTGGGCTCAGCGGCCGTTGAGGAGCAGTACTTC. Translation gives CASSLGSAAVEEQYF. The whole variable domain, filled in from reference TRBV5-1 and TRBJ2-7, reads KAGVTQTPRYLIKTRGQQVTLSCSPISGHRSVSWYQQTPGQGLQFLFEYFSETQRNKGNFPGRFSGRQFSNSRSEMNVSTLELGDSALYLCASSLGSAAVEEQYFGPGTRLTVT.

The CDR3 DNA is TGTGCCACCGTGCTCCTAGGACAGGGCGGGCAGCCCCAGCATTTT. This codes for CATVLLGQGGQPQHF. The rearrangement links TRBV6-1 to TRBJ1-5, with 8 bases fitting TRBD1. The V and J ends lost 10 bases and 7 bases, in that order; junction bases with no gene match: 15. The germline CDR1 and CDR2 sequences are MNHNS and SASEGT. CDR3 size: 15 residues.

The V and J genes are TRBV19 and TRBJ2-4, with D maybe TRBD1 (6 bases). CDR1 LNHDA and CDR2 SQIVND come from the germline V gene (reference sequence). The CDR3 spans 17 residues. V was clipped by 4 bases and J by 0 bases, with 16 bases between them. Here the CDR3 DNA reads TGTGCCAGTAGTACCAAAGGACAGACTATAGCCAAAAACATTCAGTACTTC. It is translated as CASSTKGQTIAKNIQYF.

This sequence joins TRBV5-1 and TRBJ2-7; 13 bases are a match to TRBD2. There are 16 residues in the CDR3. CDR1 and CDR2 (germline): SGHRS, YFSETQ. Unmatched junction bases numbered 12, after V lost 7 bases and J lost 5 bases. This CDR3 reads CASVCRTSGSSHEQYF. Written as DNA, the CDR3 is TGCGCCAGCGTCTGTCGGACTAGCGGGAGTAGCCACGAGCAGTACTTC.

This sequence joins TRBV5-6 and TRBJ1-2; tentatively, D is TRBD1 (5 bases). Germline assignment: CDR1 SGHDT and CDR2 YYEEEE. The ends were cut back, 0 bases at V and 8 bases at J, with 11 bases in the middle. There are 13 residues in the CDR3. CDR3 DNA: TGTGCCAGCAGCTTGGGACAGCTTTCAGGCTACACCTTC. Its protein is CASSLGQLSGYTF.

Written as DNA, the CDR3 is TGTGCCAGCAGCCAAGCGATAACTAGCGGGAGTTCTGAGCAGTTCTTC. Translated, it gives CASSQAITSGSSEQFF. V is TRBV4-2 and J is TRBJ2-1; TRBD2 matches at 11 bases. The junction had 8 bases not matched to a gene; V was cut back by 1 base and J by 9 bases. This CDR3 comprises 16 residues. Germline CDR1 LGHNA, CDR2 YNFKEQ.